What follows are 18 T cell receptor beta chains derived from one specimen sequenced in a study of spatial heterogeneity in lung cancer. TCRdb re-called the 5' RACE reads with MiXCR, one entry per CDR3 protein. The sample consists of 85,000 to 100,000 distinct CDR3 sequences, approximately 12% of them appearing once. Time point here: sample taken at primary tumor resection. This specimen consisted of PBMCs, obtained at surgery. Receptors originate from a male donor with early-stage non-small cell lung cancer.

In this sample, this clonotype turned up a few times. This sequence joins TRBV20-1 and TRBJ2-5, with 9 bases fitting TRBD2. The CDR3 totals 18 residues. CDR1 DFQATT and CDR2 SNEGSKA come from the germline V gene (reference sequence). After removal of 0 bases from V and 0 bases from J, the junction contained 11 bases not matched to a gene. CDR3 bases: TGCAGTGCTAGAGATCTTCGCGGACTAGCGAGGAACCAAGAGACCCAGTACTTC. Translating it yields CSARDLRGLARNQETQYF.

This clonotype was seen a handful of times. The CDR3 DNA follows: TGTGCCAGCAGCTTAGGAGGACAGGCGGCTAACTATGGCTACACCTTC. Translation: CASSLGGQAANYGYTF. The V and J genes are TRBV7-9 and TRBJ1-2; 7 nucleotides align to TRBD1. CDR1 and CDR2 (germline): SEHNR, FQNEAQ (reference sequence). This CDR3 comprises 16 residues. The J segment lost 0 bases and the V segment lost 1 base, leaving 5 bases of the junction unmatched.

This clonotype was observed at least ten times. The rearrangement joins TRBV20-1 to TRBJ1-6; D call uncertain. The CDR3 is 16 amino acids. V shed 6 bases and J shed 0 bases, with 15 bases lying between them. Germline CDR1 and CDR2: DFQATT and SNEGSKA (reference sequence). The chain's CDR3 is CSALHWVSSYNSPLHF. CDR3 bases: TGCAGTGCCCTTCATTGGGTGAGCTCCTATAATTCACCCCTCCACTTT.

The genes are TRBV3-1 and TRBJ2-7, with unresolved D. CDR1 is LGHDT, CDR2 YNNKEL, per germline (reference sequence). This CDR3 comprises 14 residues. The V gene lost 2 bases and the J gene lost 1 base, with 9 bases spanning the gap. The CDR3 nucleotides are TGTGCCAGCAGCCAATTCGGGCTTTCCTACGAGCAGTACTTC. It specifies CASSQFGLSYEQYF.

This clonotype has more than one count but fewer than ten. This chain joins TRBV12-3 or TRBV12-4 and TRBJ2-2, with TRBD2 matching over 14 bases. V shed 4 bases and J 1 base; nucleotides not matched to a gene: 2. The CDR3 runs 17 residues. CDR3 sequence: CASSSGTSGGNTGELFF. The CDR3 region has the DNA TGTGCCAGCAGTTCCGGGACTAGCGGGGGGAACACCGGGGAGCTGTTTTTT.

This clonotype has a handful of counts. V gene TRBV20-1 combines with J gene TRBJ1-1, with a possible D match to TRBD1 (6 bases). Germline V lookup: CDR1 DFQATT, CDR2 SNEGSKA (reference sequence). Trimming stripped 5 bases from V and 10 bases from J, with 20 bases between. This CDR3 has 13 residues. CDR3 loop: CSARRDKGIGAFF. The CDR3 DNA is TGCAGTGCTCGACGGGACAAAGGGATTGGAGCTTTCTTT.

This clonotype was picked up a small number of times. The genes are TRBV12-3 or TRBV12-4 and TRBJ2-3, with TRBD1 matching over 7 bases. The CDR3 is 13 residues long. After removal of 6 bases from V and 4 bases from J, the junction contained 4 bases not matched to a gene. This CDR3 is CASSRQGPDTQYF. Written as DNA, the CDR3 is TGTGCCAGCAGCAGACAGGGTCCAGATACGCAGTATTTT.

The table lists this clonotype with a few counts. CDR3 coding DNA: TGTGCCAGCAGTTTACCGGGGGCCATGAACACTGAAGCTTTCTTT. Translated: CASSLPGAMNTEAFF. The chain recombines TRBV28 with TRBJ1-1, with TRBD1 as a possible D gene (6 bases). The V and J ends lost 2 bases and 0 bases respectively, with 10 bases between them. Per germline, CDR1 MDHEN and CDR2 SYDVKM. This CDR3 region has 15 residues.

A few counts support this clonotype. The chain combines TRBV6-2 or TRBV6-3 with TRBJ2-7; the D call may be TRBD1 or TRBD2 (5 bases each). The V gene lost 4 bases and the J gene lost 0 bases, with 13 bases spanning the gap. This CDR3 spans 15 amino acids. Per germline, CDR1 MNHEY and CDR2 SVGEGT. The CDR3 is CASSSLQGTSYEQYF. As DNA, the CDR3 is TGTGCCAGCAGTTCGCTGCAAGGGACCTCCTACGAGCAGTACTTC.

This chain connects TRBV18 to TRBJ1-1; TRBD1 is a possible D gene (6 bases). Deletions cut 5 bases from V and 12 bases from J, with 19 bases between. Germline V lookup: CDR1 KGHSH, CDR2 LQKENI. The CDR3 consists of 13 residues. The CDR3, as DNA: TGTGCCAGCTCAACAACCATCGGGGACAACTCTTTCTTT. Translating it yields CASSTTIGDNSFF.

This clonotype was counted only a few times. The chain links TRBV7-9 to TRBJ2-1; possibly TRBD1 for D (6 bases). V was pared by 4 bases and J by 0 bases, with 10 bases between. The length of the CDR3 is 15 residues. The germline gives CDR1 SEHNR, CDR2 FQNEAQ (reference sequence). The CDR3 nucleotides read TGTGCCAGCAGCTCACAGGGTCCCTCCTACAATGAGCAGTTCTTC. Translating gives CASSSQGPSYNEQFF.

In its sample, this clonotype was seen a few times. The rearrangement uses TRBV11-2 and TRBJ1-2; D gene unclear. V was pared by 5 bases and J by 8 bases, with 18 bases between. Per germline, CDR1 SGHAT and CDR2 FQNNGV. The CDR3 extends over 14 amino acids. In nucleotides, the CDR3 is TGTGCCAGCAGCCCCTCGATCGGCGACCGAGGCTACACCTTC. Translating gives CASSPSIGDRGYTF.

This clonotype appeared many times. The gene calls are TRBV10-3 and TRBJ2-5; no clear D gene. The CDR3 consists of 14 residues. In germline, CDR1 is ENHRY, CDR2 SYGVKD. Deletions cut 0 bases from V and 1 base from J, with 6 bases between. CDR3 nucleotide sequence: TGTGCCATCAGTGAGTCCGGTAGCCAAGAGACCCAGTACTTC. This codes for CAISESGSQETQYF.

The genes are TRBV5-6 and TRBJ2-1; TRBD1 matches 9 bases. This CDR3 has 16 amino acids. V was clipped by 4 bases and J by 2 bases; unmatched bases: 7. CDR1 and CDR2 (germline): SGHDT, YYEEEE. CDR3 sequence reads: CASSKGTGITYNEQFF. The DNA for the CDR3 is TGTGCCAGCAGCAAAGGGACAGGGATTACCTACAATGAGCAGTTCTTC. The full variable domain, completed using reference TRBV5-6 and TRBJ2-1, is DAGVTQSPTHLIKTRGQQVTLRCSPKSGHDTVSWYQQALGQGPQFIFQYYEEEERQRGNFPDRFSGHQFPNYSSELNVNALLLGDSALYLCASSKGTGITYNEQFFGPGTRLTVL.

The V call is TRBV7-2, the J call TRBJ2-1, with D tentatively TRBD2 (5 bases). Germline CDR1 SGHTA, CDR2 FQGNSA. Between the trimmed V and J ends, which lost 3 bases and 5 bases, there was a span of 20 bases. This CDR3 has 17 residues. This CDR3 reads CASSFRGGAAVNNEQFF. DNA of the CDR3: TGTGCCAGCAGCTTTAGAGGAGGCGCAGCCGTCAACAATGAGCAGTTCTTC.

V and J are TRBV28 and TRBJ1-6; D gene uncertain. The CDR3 is 16 amino acids. V lost 3 bases to trimming and J lost 0 bases, with 9 bases between them. Germline loops: CDR1 MDHEN, CDR2 SYDVKM. The CDR3, as DNA: TGTGCCAGCAGTTTTCCGATAAGCTCCTATAATTCACCCCTCCACTTT. Translated, it gives CASSFPISSYNSPLHF.

This chain connects TRBV7-8 to TRBJ2-7; 9 positions agree with TRBD2. After removal of 1 base from V and 4 bases from J, the junction contained 5 bases not matched to a gene. The CDR3 is made up of 15 amino acids. Germline CDR1 and CDR2: SGHVS and FQNEAQ. The CDR3 loop is CASSLVASGKYEQYF. The CDR3 DNA reads TGTGCCAGCAGCTTAGTGGCTAGCGGGAAATACGAGCAGTACTTC.

The chain uses TRBV20-1 and TRBJ2-3, with D possibly matching TRBD1 (5 bases). Trimming pared 5 bases from V and 1 base from J, leaving 13 bases between. The CDR3 runs to 14 residues. From germline, CDR1 is DFQATT and CDR2 SNEGSKA (reference sequence). Written as DNA, the CDR3 is TGCAGTGCTTCAATAGGGGTGGGCACAGATACGCAGTATTTT. This encodes CSASIGVGTDTQYF.